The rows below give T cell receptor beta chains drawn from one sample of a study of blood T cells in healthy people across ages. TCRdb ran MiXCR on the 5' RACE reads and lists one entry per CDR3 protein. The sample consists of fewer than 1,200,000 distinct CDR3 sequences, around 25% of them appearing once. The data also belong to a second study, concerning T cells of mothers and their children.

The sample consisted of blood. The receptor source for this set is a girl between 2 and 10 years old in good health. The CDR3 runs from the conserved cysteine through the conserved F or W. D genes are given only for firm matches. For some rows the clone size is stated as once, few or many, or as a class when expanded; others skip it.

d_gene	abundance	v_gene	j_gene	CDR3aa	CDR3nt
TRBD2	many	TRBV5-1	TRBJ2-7	CASSLSGRVDEQYF	TGCGCCAGCAGCCTTAGCGGGAGGGTCGACGAGCAGTACTTC
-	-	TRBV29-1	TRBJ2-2	CSVGQAYTGELFF	TGCAGCGTTGGACAGGCCTACACCGGGGAGCTGTTTTTT
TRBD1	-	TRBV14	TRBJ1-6	CASSRRQGYNSPLHF	TGTGCCAGCAGCCGGAGACAGGGATATAATTCACCCCTCCACTTT
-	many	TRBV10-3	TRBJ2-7	CAISGSRTSSYEQYF	TGTGCCATCAGTGGTTCTAGGACGAGCTCCTACGAGCAGTACTTC
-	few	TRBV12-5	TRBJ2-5	CASGLVRTRPETQYF	TGTGCTAGTGGTTTGGTACGGACCCGTCCAGAGACCCAGTACTTC
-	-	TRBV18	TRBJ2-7	CASRNPGNEEQYF	TGTGCCAGCCGAAACCCAGGGAATGAAGAGCAGTACTTC
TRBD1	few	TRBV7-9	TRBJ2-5	CASSPTGTALGAQYF	TGTGCCAGCAGCCCTACCGGGACAGCGCTGGGGGCCCAGTACTTC
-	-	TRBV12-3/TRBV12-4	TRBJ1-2	CASSHRLLANYGYTF	TGTGCCAGCAGTCACCGACTGTTGGCGAACTATGGCTACACCTTC
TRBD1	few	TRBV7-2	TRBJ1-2	CASSERRDRVKGYTF	TGTGCCAGCAGCGAGCGCCGGGACAGGGTTAAGGGCTACACCTTC
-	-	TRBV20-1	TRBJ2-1	CSASPAAVATYNEQFF	TGCAGTGCTAGTCCAGCTGCAGTTGCTACCTACAATGAGCAGTTCTTC
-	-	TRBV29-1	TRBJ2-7	CSVRTGLQYEQYF	TGCAGCGTCAGGACGGGACTCCAATACGAGCAGTACTTC
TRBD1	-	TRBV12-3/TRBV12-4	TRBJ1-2	CASSVVETGIGGYTF	TGTGCCAGCAGCGTGGTGGAGACAGGGATAGGGGGCTACACCTTC
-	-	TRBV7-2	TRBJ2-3	CASSSQDTDTQYF	TGTGCCAGCAGCTCCCAGGACACAGATACGCAGTATTTT
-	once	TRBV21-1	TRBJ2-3	CASSKVVFGLATDTQYF	TGTGCCAGCAGCAAAGTGGTCTTTGGGTTGGCCACAGATACGCAGTATTTT
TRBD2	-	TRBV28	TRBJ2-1	CASSLPSSGTSPTGEQFF	TGTGCCAGCAGTTTACCCAGCTCCGGGACTAGCCCAACGGGTGAGCAGTTCTTC
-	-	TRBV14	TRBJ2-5	CASSQEWGPETQYF	TGTGCCAGCAGCCAAGAATGGGGGCCGGAGACCCAGTACTTC
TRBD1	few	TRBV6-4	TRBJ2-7	CASSRDRADEQYF	TGTGCCAGCAGTAGGGACAGGGCAGACGAGCAGTACTTC
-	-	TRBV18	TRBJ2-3	CASSPQIRDTQYF	TGTGCCAGCTCACCACAAATTCGGGATACGCAGTATTTT
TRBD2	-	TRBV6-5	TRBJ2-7	CASSYSEPGGGSYEQYF	TGTGCCAGCAGTTACTCTGAGCCGGGAGGAGGTTCCTACGAGCAGTACTTC
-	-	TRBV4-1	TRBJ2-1	CASSPQSLHGGNEQFF	TGCGCCAGCAGCCCGCAAAGTCTACACGGTGGCAATGAGCAGTTCTTC
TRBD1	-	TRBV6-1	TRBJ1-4	CANSEETGVVEKLFF	TGTGCCAACAGTGAAGAAACAGGGGTTGTTGAAAAACTGTTTTTT
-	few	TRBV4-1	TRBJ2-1	CASSRGRPGRGWGEQFF	TGCGCCAGCAGCCGAGGACGACCGGGCCGAGGGTGGGGTGAGCAGTTCTTC
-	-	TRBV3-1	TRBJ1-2	CASSRMGELYGYTF	TGTGCCAGCAGTCGGATGGGGGAGCTCTATGGCTACACCTTC
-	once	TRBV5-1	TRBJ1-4	CASSHGRTSGKLFF	TGCGCCAGCAGCCACGGACGGACTAGCGGAAAACTGTTTTTT
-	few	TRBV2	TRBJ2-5	CASSEIWGRNQETQYF	TGTGCCAGCAGTGAAATATGGGGTCGGAACCAAGAGACCCAGTACTTC
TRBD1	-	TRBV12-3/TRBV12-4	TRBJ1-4	CASRSDRGGEKLFF	TGTGCCAGCAGGAGTGACAGGGGAGGGGAAAAACTGTTTTTT
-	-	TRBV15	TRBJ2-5	CATSDLRVTQYF	TGTGCCACCAGCGACCTCAGGGTGACCCAGTACTTC
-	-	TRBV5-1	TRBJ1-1	CASSLDSTGTSRGNTEAFF	TGCGCCAGCAGCTTGGATAGTACCGGGACCTCCCGTGGGAACACTGAAGCTTTCTTT
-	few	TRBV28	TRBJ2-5	CASSSAHGRGPETQYF	TGTGCCAGCAGCTCAGCCCATGGCCGGGGGCCAGAGACCCAGTACTTC
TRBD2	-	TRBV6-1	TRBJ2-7	CASSEEAGVKYEQYF	TGTGCCAGCAGTGAAGAGGCGGGAGTTAAATACGAGCAGTACTTC
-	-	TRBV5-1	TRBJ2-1	CERIGEVGEGYDEQFF	TGCGAGAGGATAGGAGAAGTGGGAGAGGGGTATGATGAGCAGTTCTTC
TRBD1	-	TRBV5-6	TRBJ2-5	CASSLATGMQETQYF	TGTGCCAGCAGCTTGGCGACAGGGATGCAAGAGACCCAGTACTTC
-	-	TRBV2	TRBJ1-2	CASILDTPENYGYTF	TGTGCCAGCATACTGGACACACCCGAAAACTATGGCTACACCTTC
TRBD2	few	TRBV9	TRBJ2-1	CANPPERENEQFF	TGTGCCAACCCCCCCGAGCGGGAGAATGAGCAGTTCTTC
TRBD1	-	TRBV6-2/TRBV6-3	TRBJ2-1	CASTGTGDNEQFF	TGTGCCAGCACCGGGACAGGGGACAATGAGCAGTTCTTC
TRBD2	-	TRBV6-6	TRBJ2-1	CASSYRGTKPNEQFF	TGTGCCAGCAGTTACCGAGGGACTAAACCCAATGAGCAGTTCTTC
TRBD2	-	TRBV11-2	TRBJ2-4	CASSLSPSGKNIQYF	TGTGCCAGCAGCTTATCCCCTAGCGGCAAAAACATTCAGTACTTC
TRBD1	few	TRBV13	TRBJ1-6	CASSIGQGFTNSPLHF	TGTGCCAGCAGCATCGGACAGGGCTTTACTAATTCACCCCTCCACTTT
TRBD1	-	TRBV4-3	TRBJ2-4	CASSLWTGPGAKNIQYF	TGCGCCAGCAGCCTCTGGACAGGCCCCGGGGCCAAAAACATTCAGTACTTC
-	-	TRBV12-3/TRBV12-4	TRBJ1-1	CASSLGSWTEAFF	TGTGCCAGCAGTTTAGGATCATGGACTGAAGCTTTCTTT
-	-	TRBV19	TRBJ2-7	CASSIFGQAYEQYF	TGTGCCAGTAGTATCTTTGGGCAGGCCTACGAGCAGTACTTC
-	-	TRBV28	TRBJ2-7	CATISPSLDELYF	TGTGCCACCATCTCCCCTAGCCTTGACGAGCTGTACTTC
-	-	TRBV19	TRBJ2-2	CASYRMAGELFF	TGTGCCAGTTATAGAATGGCCGGGGAGCTGTTTTTT
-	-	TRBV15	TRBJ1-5	CATSREVGGTDQPQHF	TGTGCCACCAGCAGAGAAGTGGGGGGGACGGATCAGCCCCAGCATTTT
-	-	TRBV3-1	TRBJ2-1	CASSQDLGILVPGEQFF	TGTGCCAGCAGCCAAGATTTAGGGATTCTTGTTCCCGGTGAGCAGTTCTTC
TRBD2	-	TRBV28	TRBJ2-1	CASRQRSSGSSNEQFF	TGTGCCAGCAGGCAGCGAAGTAGCGGGAGTAGCAATGAGCAGTTCTTC
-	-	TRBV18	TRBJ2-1	CASSPGSDNEQFF	TGTGCCAGCTCACCGGGGAGTGACAATGAGCAGTTCTTC
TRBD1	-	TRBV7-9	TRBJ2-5	CASSLWDREETQYF	TGTGCCAGCAGCTTATGGGACAGGGAAGAGACCCAGTACTTC
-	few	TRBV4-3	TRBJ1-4	CASSQDAGNDEKLFF	TGCGCCAGCAGCCAAGACGCCGGGAACGATGAAAAACTGTTTTTT
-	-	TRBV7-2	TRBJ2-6	CASSHPTVSGANVLTF	TGTGCCAGCAGCCATCCGACGGTCTCTGGGGCCAACGTCCTGACTTTC
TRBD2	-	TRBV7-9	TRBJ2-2	CASSLLSGSNGELFF	TGTGCCAGCAGCTTACTTAGCGGGAGCAACGGGGAGCTGTTTTTT
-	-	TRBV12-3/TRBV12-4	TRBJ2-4	CASSLAGVLVKNIQYF	TGTGCCAGCAGTTTAGCGGGGGTGTTGGTCAAAAACATTCAGTACTTC
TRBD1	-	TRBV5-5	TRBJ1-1	CASSRGGTGLFTEAFF	TGTGCCAGCAGCCGAGGGGGGACAGGACTTTTCACTGAAGCTTTCTTT
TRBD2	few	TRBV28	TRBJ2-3	CASSGTSGKPSTDTQYF	TGTGCCAGCAGCGGGACTAGCGGGAAACCTAGCACAGATACGCAGTATTTT
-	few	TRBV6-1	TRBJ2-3	CAAQDFSTDTQYF	TGTGCCGCACAAGACTTTAGCACAGATACGCAGTATTTT
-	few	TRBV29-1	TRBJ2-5	CSTEDGQETQYF	TGCAGCACTGAGGACGGACAAGAGACCCAGTACTTC
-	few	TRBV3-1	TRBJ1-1	CASSQESDSLNTEAFF	TGTGCCAGCAGCCAAGAATCAGACAGCCTGAACACTGAAGCTTTCTTT
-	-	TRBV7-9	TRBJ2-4	CASSLARPWGNIQYF	TGTGCCAGCAGCTTAGCCCGCCCTTGGGGGAACATTCAGTACTTC
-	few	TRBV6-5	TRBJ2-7	CASRSGAEQYF	TGTGCCAGCAGATCAGGGGCCGAGCAGTACTTC